Each of the 5 T cell receptor beta chains below was sequenced from the same sample in a study of lymphopenia after photon versus proton radiotherapy. Only in-frame clones appear in the TCRdb table, and some are missing; sequencing was by immunoSEQ multiplex PCR. The sample has 70,000 or so clones; around 90% are singletons. Sequenced material: peripheral blood, taken from a patient treated with photon-based radiotherapy. These receptors were obtained from a woman aged 70-85 years with pancreatic cancer.

This chain uses TRBV4-3 with TRBJ2-7, with 7 positions matching TRBD1. The CDR3 is 15 amino acids. The V and J ends lost 3 bases and 5 bases, in that order; junction bases with no gene match: 10. The germline gives CDR1 LGHNA, CDR2 YSLEER. This CDR3 reads CASSQSLRGLNEQYF. DNA for the CDR3: TGCGCCAGCAGCCAGTCGTTAAGGGGGCTCAACGAGCAGTACTTC.

The chain employs TRBV7-9 and TRBJ2-1; no firm D call. This CDR3 region has 14 residues. With 1 base removed from V and 9 bases from J, the gap between germline ends came to 13 bases. The germline V gene has CDR1 SEHNR and CDR2 FQNEAQ (reference sequence). This CDR3 reads CASSLDGTPSEQFF. For the CDR3, the DNA is TGTGCCAGCAGCTTAGATGGTACCCCCAGTGAGCAGTTCTTC.

The chain recombines TRBV6-1 with TRBJ2-1; D gene ambiguous. Germline CDR1 and CDR2: MNHNS and SASEGT. V gave up 2 bases and J gave up 12 bases, with 11 bases separating them. CDR3 length: 12 residues. CDR3 sequence: CASSEWGRAQFF. The DNA for the CDR3 is TGTGCCAGCAGTGAATGGGGAAGGGCGCAGTTCTTC.

In this sample, this clone turned up once. The rearrangement uses TRBV7-2 and TRBJ2-5; a weak D match, TRBD2 (6 bases). Germline lookup yields CDR1 SGHTA and CDR2 FQGNSA. The V end was cut by 7 bases, the J end by 1 base, with 16 bases between. CDR3 length equals 15 residues. CDR3 nucleotide sequence: TGTGCCAGCACGCTAACGGGAGCGTTCCAAGAGACCCAGTACTTC. It specifies CASTLTGAFQETQYF.

The chain has TRBV18 and TRBJ2-1; 10 bases map to TRBD2. Germline lookup yields CDR1 KGHSH and CDR2 LQKENI. The CDR3 contains 16 residues. V was pared by 2 bases and J by 9 bases, with 10 bases of the junction left unmatched. The CDR3 sequence: CASSPGQSGRGIEQFF. The CDR3 coding sequence is TGTGCCAGCTCACCAGGACAGAGCGGGAGGGGAATTGAGCAGTTCTTC.